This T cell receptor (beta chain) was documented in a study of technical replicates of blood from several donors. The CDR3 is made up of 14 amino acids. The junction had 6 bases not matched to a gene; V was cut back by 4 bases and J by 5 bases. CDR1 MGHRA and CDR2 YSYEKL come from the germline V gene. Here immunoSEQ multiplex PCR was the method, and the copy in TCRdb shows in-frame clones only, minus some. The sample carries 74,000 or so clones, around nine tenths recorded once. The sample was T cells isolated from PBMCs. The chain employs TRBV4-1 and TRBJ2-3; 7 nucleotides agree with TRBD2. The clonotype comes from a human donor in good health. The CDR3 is CASSRPGTIDTQYF. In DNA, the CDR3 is TGCGCCAGCAGCCGGCCGGGGACTATAGATACGCAGTATTTT.